Detailed here is one T cell receptor (beta chain). Its target is not known. The record originates from a study of early T cells in non-severe SARS-CoV-2 infection. Study in general: Bulk RNA isolated from unsorted whole blood underwent sequencing; chains were not paired.

General study points: Reliance on VDJdb matching favored anti-spike CD8 responses; private and CD4 specificities were missed.

J was trimmed by 5 bases and V by 4 bases; bases with no gene match: 13. Germline assignment: CDR1 MNHNS and CDR2 SASEGT. The CDR3 totals 16 residues. cDNA molecules, individually, were tagged with unique molecular identifiers. MiXCR, run by TCRdb on the 5' RACE reads, gives a single entry per CDR3 protein. The sample consists of about 77,000 distinct CDR3 sequences, around 5% of them appearing once. This rearrangement joins TRBV6-1 to TRBJ2-7; 8 bases are a match to TRBD1. The sequencing here drew on whole blood, taken at baseline. This clonotype was sampled from an adult who was a healthcare worker with PCR-confirmed SARS-CoV-2 infection or an uninfected control (not recorded which). The CDR3 sequence: CASSASQGAAGHEQYF. CDR3 sequence (DNA): TGTGCCAGCAGTGCTTCGCAGGGGGCGGCGGGTCACGAGCAGTACTTC.